This TCR beta chain was sequenced in a study of blood T cell repertoires in COVID-19 (dated by TCRdb to 2020 to 2021). Concerning the study at large: Samples from collaborators originated in the United States, Italy and Spain and spanned both the acute and convalescent phases of COVID-19. Deeply sampled blood TCRbeta repertoires from subjects exposed to, actively infected with, or recovered from COVID-19 were included in the dataset. Sample metadata almost always included a de-identified subject ID, COVID-19 status, age in years and sex. Where available, HLA class I and class II types were taken from metadata supplied by the sample provider and were not determined by assay-based typing. The material from the prospective study consisted of cDNA or gDNA derived from T cells, B-cell-depleted T cells, or PBMCs. The repertoires were made available in a free public database intended to serve as a resource for research on the immune response to SARS-CoV-2. The samples were drawn from two sources: the first 160 participants of the ongoing ImmuneRACE study, and about 1,300 subjects contributed by 6 global collaborators.

The collaborating institutions used their own protocols to collect whole blood in K2EDTA tubes. For TCRbeta analysis, collaborators shipped samples as frozen whole blood, isolated PBMCs, or DNA extracted from either of those sample types. Study-wide conclusions, independent of this receptor: How much clinical and demographic metadata was included differed by source and by participant, and the metadata was provided uncurated.

The count of this clone is one. Its antigen is still unknown. The input lacks base qualities; no much larger clone sits a single base away. TCRbeta CDR3 regions were amplified from genomic DNA using the immunoSEQ Assay, a bias-controlled multiplex PCR. The published analysis was carried out like this. Within the assay, amplification of reference gene primers was used to estimate how many nucleated cells each sample contained. To quantify the absolute abundance of each unique TCRbeta CDR3 rearrangement, sequence reads were collapsed and filtered. For each sample, productive Simpson clonality was calculated as the square root of Simpson's diversity index over productive rearrangements. TCRdb took this table from immuneACCESS and kept in-frame rearrangements with V and J called. Such tables lack part of the clones; where checked against another copy, unresolved V genes explain under half of the gap, and the rest is unexplained. V and J calls plus clone size are reproduced from that table; the DNA served to infer D and trimming. This sample gives about 12,000 clones in total; 92% of them show up just once. The ten biggest clones cover roughly 27% of the sample.

The TCR comes from a woman in her 70s with active COVID-19. Sequencing used peripheral blood.

CDR3 sequence: CAWSSGTGNRRYTF. The nucleotide sequence is TGTGCCTGGAGTTCCGGGACAGGGAACAGGCGCTACACCTTC. Rearrangement joined TRBV30 to TRBJ1-2, and 9 junctional nucleotides match TRBD1. Clipping removes 2 bases from V and 9 bases from J, with 10 as the unmatched junction base count. The CDR3, from cysteine to phenylalanine, totals 14 residues. The DNA shown is the 42-base CDR3, in frame from base 1. Per the germline V gene (reference sequence), GTSNPN is the CDR1 and SVGIG is the CDR2.